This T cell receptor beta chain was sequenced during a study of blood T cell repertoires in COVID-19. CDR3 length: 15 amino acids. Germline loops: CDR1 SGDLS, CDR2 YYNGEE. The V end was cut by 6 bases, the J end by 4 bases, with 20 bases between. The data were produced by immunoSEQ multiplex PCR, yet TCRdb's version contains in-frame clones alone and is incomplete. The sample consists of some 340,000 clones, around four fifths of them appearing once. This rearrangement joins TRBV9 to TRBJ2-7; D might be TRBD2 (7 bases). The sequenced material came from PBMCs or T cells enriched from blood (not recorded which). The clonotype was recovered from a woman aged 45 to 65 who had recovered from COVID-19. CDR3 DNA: TGTGCCAGCACCAAAGAGGGGGGAGCGGGATACGAGCAGTACTTC. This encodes CASTKEGGAGYEQYF. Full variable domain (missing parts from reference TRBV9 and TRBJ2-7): DSGVTQTPKHLITATGQRVTLRCSPRSGDLSVYWYQQSLDQGLQFLIQYYNGEERAKGNILERFSAQQFPDLHSELNLSSLELGDSALYFCASTKEGGAGYEQYFGPGTRLTVT.